This entry describes one T cell receptor (beta chain). Compared with germline, one end of the junction differs, possibly owing to a read error. Germline CDR1 reads MNHEY; CDR2 reads SVGEGT. This CDR3 has 16 residues. This sample was taken from a study of blood T cells in healthy people across ages. The use of a sample-barcoded 5' primer and a J-beta primer mix characterized a second PCR of about 7 to 12 cycles. TCRdb passed the 5' RACE reads through MiXCR, listing each CDR3 protein once. The sample has about 1.8 million distinct CDR3 sequences, around half seen once. V and J are TRBV6-2 or TRBV6-3 and TRBJ2-1; 9 bases are a match to TRBD2. This TCR derives from a woman aged 40 to 50 in good health. The material sequenced was blood. In nucleotides, the CDR3 is TGTGCCAGCAGTTACCGAATAGCGGGGGCCTACAAGGAGCAGTTCTTC. It translates to CASSYRIAGAYKEQFF.